The clone carrying this T cell receptor beta chain was counted at least ten times. Its matching antigen is unknown. Treatment of any kind had been given to no patient before thyroid surgery. These data originate in a study of metastatic and nonmetastatic thyroid tumors. Study summary: Repertoire comparisons spanned blood and tumor or nodule tissue from malignant and benign thyroid patients. Study-wide findings and caveats: TCR beta diversity was reportedly significantly higher in malignant thyroid tumors than benign nodules, in blood and tumor.

V trimming: 4 bases; J trimming: 6 bases; junction bases outside the gene matches: 14. Germline V gene data show CDR1 as LGHDT and CDR2 as YNNKEL (reference sequence). The CDR3 totals 18 residues. Per the original methods: The authors used CDR3 differences across clinicopathological groups to build a distant-metastasis classifier for papillary thyroid cancer. TCRdb re-called the PCR reads via MiXCR. The V and J calls, along with clone size, are taken from TCRdb and not from the paper's own processing. The data hold 25,000 to 35,000 clones, with about 32% observed a single time. The chain recombines TRBV3-1 with TRBJ2-2; 10 bases line up with TRBD2. The sequence was collected from a female donor with papillary thyroid cancer or a benign thyroid nodule (not recorded which). Some clones in this sample may be carry-over from other donors' samples. Sequenced: blood. The CDR3: CASSLSRLSGRGPGELFF. The CDR3 DNA is TGTGCCAGCAGCCTATCTCGGTTGAGCGGGAGGGGGCCCGGGGAGCTGTTTTTT.